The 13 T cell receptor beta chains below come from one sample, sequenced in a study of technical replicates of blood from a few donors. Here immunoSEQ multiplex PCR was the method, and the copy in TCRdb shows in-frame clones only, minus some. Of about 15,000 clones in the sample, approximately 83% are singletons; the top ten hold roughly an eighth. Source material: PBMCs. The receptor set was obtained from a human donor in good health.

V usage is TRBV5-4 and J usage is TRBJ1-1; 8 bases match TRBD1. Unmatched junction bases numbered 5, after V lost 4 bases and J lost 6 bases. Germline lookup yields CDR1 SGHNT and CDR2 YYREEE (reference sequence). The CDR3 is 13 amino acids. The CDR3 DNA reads TGTGCCAGCAGCACACAGGGGGGTTCTGAAGCTTTCTTT. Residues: CASSTQGGSEAFF.

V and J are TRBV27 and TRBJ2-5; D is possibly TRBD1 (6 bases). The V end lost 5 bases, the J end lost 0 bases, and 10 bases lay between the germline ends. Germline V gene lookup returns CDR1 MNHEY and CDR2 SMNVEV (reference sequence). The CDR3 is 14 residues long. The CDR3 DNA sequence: TGTGCCAGCAGTCGGGGACAAAACCAAGAGACCCAGTACTTC. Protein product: CASSRGQNQETQYF.

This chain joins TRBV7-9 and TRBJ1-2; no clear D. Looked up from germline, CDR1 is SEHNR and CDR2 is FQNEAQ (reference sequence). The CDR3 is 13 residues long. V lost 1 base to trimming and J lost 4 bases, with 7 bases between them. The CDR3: CASSLGEVYGYTF. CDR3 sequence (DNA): TGTGCCAGCAGCTTAGGGGAGGTCTATGGCTACACCTTC.

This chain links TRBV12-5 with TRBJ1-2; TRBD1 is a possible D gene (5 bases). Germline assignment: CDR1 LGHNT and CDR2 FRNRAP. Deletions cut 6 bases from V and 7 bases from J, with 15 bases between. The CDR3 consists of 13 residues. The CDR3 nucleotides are TGTGCTAGTGGCCTTACCGGGGGAGTTGGCTACACCTTC. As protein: CASGLTGGVGYTF.

CDR3 region: CAWTATGETQYF. DNA for the CDR3: TGTGCCTGGACGGCAACGGGGGAGACCCAGTACTTC. The V and J genes are TRBV30 and TRBJ2-5, with a possible D match to TRBD2 (5 bases). This CDR3 has 12 amino acids. The V gene's germline CDR1 is GTSNPN and CDR2 SVGIG (reference sequence). The V gene lost 4 bases and the J gene lost 5 bases, with 11 bases spanning the gap. Variable domain in full (rest from reference TRBV30 and TRBJ2-5): SQTIHQWPATLVQPVGSPLSLECTVEGTSNPNLYWYRQAAGRGLQLLFYSVGIGQISSEVPQNLSASRPQDRQFILSSKKLLLSDSGFYLCAWTATGETQYFGPGTRLLVL.

DNA for the CDR3: TGTGCCAGTAGTATAAGGCTGTCGGGACAAGGTTCCTACGAGCAGTACTTC. Amino acid sequence: CASSIRLSGQGSYEQYF. V is TRBV19 and J is TRBJ2-7; tentative D call: TRBD1 (6 bases). The V end lost 2 bases, the J end lost 1 base, and 18 bases lay between the germline ends. Looked up from germline, CDR1 is LNHDA and CDR2 is SQIVND (reference sequence). There are 17 residues in the CDR3.

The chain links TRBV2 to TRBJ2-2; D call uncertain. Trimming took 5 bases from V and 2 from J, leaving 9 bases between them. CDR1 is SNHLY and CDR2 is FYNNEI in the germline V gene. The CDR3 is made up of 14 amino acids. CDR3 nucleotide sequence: TGTGCCAGCAGTTACCGCCTAAACACCGGGGAGCTGTTTTTT. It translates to CASSYRLNTGELFF.

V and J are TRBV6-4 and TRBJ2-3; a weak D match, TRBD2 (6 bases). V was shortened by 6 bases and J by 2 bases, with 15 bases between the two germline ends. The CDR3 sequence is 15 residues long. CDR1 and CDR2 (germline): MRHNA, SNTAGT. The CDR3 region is CASREGQADTDTQYF. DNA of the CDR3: TGTGCCAGCAGGGAGGGGCAGGCCGACACAGATACGCAGTATTTT.

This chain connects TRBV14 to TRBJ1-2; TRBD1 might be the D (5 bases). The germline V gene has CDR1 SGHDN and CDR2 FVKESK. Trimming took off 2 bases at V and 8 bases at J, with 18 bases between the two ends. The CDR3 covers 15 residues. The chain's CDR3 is CASSQRRGRSEGYTF. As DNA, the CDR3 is TGTGCCAGCAGCCAACGGAGGGGCAGAAGCGAGGGCTACACCTTC. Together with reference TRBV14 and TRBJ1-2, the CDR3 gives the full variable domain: EAGVTQFPSHSVIEKGQTVTLRCDPISGHDNLYWYRRVMGKEIKFLLHFVKESKQDESGMPNNRFLAERTGGTYSTLKVQPAELEDSGVYFCASSQRRGRSEGYTFGSGTRLTVV.

The CDR3 sequence: CASSLRGTTSNEQFF. CDR3 DNA: TGTGCCAGCAGCTTACGCGGGACGACTAGCAATGAGCAGTTCTTC. The chain is built from TRBV7-2 and TRBJ2-1; D might be TRBD2 (6 bases). This CDR3 spans 15 amino acids. Trimming took off 2 bases at V and 6 bases at J, with 14 bases between the two ends. Germline CDR1 SGHTA, CDR2 FQGNSA.

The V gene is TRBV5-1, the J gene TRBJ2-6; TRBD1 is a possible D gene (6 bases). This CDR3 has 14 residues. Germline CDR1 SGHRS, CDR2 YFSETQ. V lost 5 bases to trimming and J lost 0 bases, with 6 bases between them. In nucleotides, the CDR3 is TGCGCCAGCAGGGACAGCTCTGGGGCCAACGTCCTGACTTTC. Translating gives CASRDSSGANVLTF.

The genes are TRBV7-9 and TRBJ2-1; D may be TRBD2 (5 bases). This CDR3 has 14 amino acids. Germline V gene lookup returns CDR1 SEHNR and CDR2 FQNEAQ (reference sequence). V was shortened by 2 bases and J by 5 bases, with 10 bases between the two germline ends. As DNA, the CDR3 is TGTGCCAGCAGCTTACGGACTCTGGACAATGAGCAGTTCTTC. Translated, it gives CASSLRTLDNEQFF.

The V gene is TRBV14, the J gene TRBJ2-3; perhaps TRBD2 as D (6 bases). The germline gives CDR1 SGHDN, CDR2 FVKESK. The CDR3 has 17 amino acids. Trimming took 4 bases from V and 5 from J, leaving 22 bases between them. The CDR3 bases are TGTGCCAGCAGCCCATTCGGGGGAGTCCCAACCAGAGATACGCAGTATTTT. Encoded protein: CASSPFGGVPTRDTQYF.